The 22 T cell receptor beta chains listed next were all sequenced from one sample in a study of blood T cells in healthy people across ages. A sample-barcoded 5' primer and a J-beta primer mix were used in a second PCR of roughly 6 to 12 cycles. Each CDR3 protein gets one entry after TCRdb re-called the 5' RACE reads with MiXCR. The sample has roughly 1,500,000 distinct CDR3 sequences, about 35% seen once. Sequenced sample: blood. The receptors were gathered from a woman aged 30 to 39 in good health.

The gene calls are TRBV10-3 and TRBJ2-3, with TRBD1 matching 7 bases. CDR3 length: 16 residues. V shed 6 bases and J 6 bases; nucleotides not matched to a gene: 15. Germline values: CDR1 ENHRY, CDR2 SYGVKD. The CDR3 DNA is TGTGCCATCAGCTCGGACATAAGGGGGCCGGGGGATACGCAGTATTTT. Its translation is CAISSDIRGPGDTQYF.

This clonotype was recorded a few times. This rearrangement joins TRBV5-1 to TRBJ1-6; possibly TRBD1 for D (5 bases). CDR3 size: 19 residues. Between the trimmed V and J ends, which lost 1 base and 8 bases, there was a span of 25 bases. Per the germline V gene, CDR1 is SGHRS and CDR2 is YFSETQ. The CDR3 spells CASSLSSRGQTFRDSPLHF. CDR3 in DNA: TGCGCCAGCAGCTTGAGTTCCCGGGGTCAGACGTTCAGGGATTCACCCCTCCACTTT.

This clonotype was counted between two and nine times. V gene TRBV12-3 or TRBV12-4 combines with J gene TRBJ2-7; TRBD2 matches at 7 bases. Germline trimming cut 3 bases from V and 2 bases from J; bases unmatched to any gene: 13. The length of the CDR3 is 17 residues. The chain's CDR3 is CASSFTLGGTHPYEQYF. In DNA form, the CDR3 reads TGTGCCAGCAGTTTTACTCTCGGGGGGACCCACCCCTACGAGCAGTACTTC.

The table lists this clonotype with many counts. The chain employs TRBV25-1 and TRBJ2-5; TRBD1 agrees at 7 bases. This CDR3 is 14 amino acids long. The junction had 8 bases not matched to a gene; V was cut back by 4 bases and J by 6 bases. Germline V gene data show CDR1 as MGHDK and CDR2 as SYGVNS. The CDR3 region is CASSGVNRGQTQYF. DNA for the CDR3: TGTGCCAGCAGTGGGGTAAACAGGGGACAGACCCAGTACTTC.

This clonotype was detected only a few times. The rearrangement joins TRBV3-1 to TRBJ2-7; perhaps D is TRBD1 or TRBD2 (5 bases each). This CDR3 contains 17 residues. V shed 3 bases and J shed 2 bases, with 20 bases lying between them. The germline CDR1 and CDR2 sequences are LGHDT and YNNKEL (reference sequence). DNA for the CDR3: TGTGCCAGCAGCCACAGAACCCTCTGGGACGGTGCCTACGAGCAGTACTTC. As protein: CASSHRTLWDGAYEQYF.

The chain recombines TRBV28 with TRBJ2-1; 7 positions match TRBD2. Per germline, CDR1 MDHEN and CDR2 SYDVKM. The CDR3 totals 15 residues. The junction had 11 bases not matched to a gene; V was cut back by 4 bases and J by 8 bases. CDR3 amino acids: CASSSPGLTAYEQFF. The CDR3 DNA reads as TGTGCCAGCAGTTCTCCGGGACTAACGGCCTATGAGCAGTTCTTC.

This clonotype showed up just a few times. The chain couples TRBV4-1 to TRBJ1-2, with D perhaps matching TRBD1 (6 bases). Germline V CDR1 and CDR2: MGHRA, YSYEKL. Trimming pared 2 bases from V and 10 bases from J, leaving 20 bases between. The CDR3 is 15 residues long. CDR3 nucleotide sequence: TGCGCCAGCAGCCAACCGACTCCATTGACAGGTTTCTACACCTTC. Amino acids: CASSQPTPLTGFYTF.

On this clonotype itself: This likely comes from a read error, as the CDR3 has no conserved phenylalanine or tryptophan at its end. This sequence joins TRBV20-1 and TRBJ2-3; D is possibly TRBD2 (5 bases). The CDR3 is 14 residues long. Between the trimmed V and J ends, which lost 3 bases and 3 bases, there was a span of 13 bases. Germline-derived CDR1 and CDR2 are DFQATT and SNEGSKA (reference sequence). CDR3 protein: CSASPLASTDTQYV. The CDR3 DNA sequence: TGCAGTGCTAGTCCCCTAGCTTCAACAGATACGCAGTATGTT.

The chain combines TRBV6-1 with TRBJ1-1; D is ambiguous. V was trimmed by 7 bases and J by 11 bases, leaving 17 bases between them. The CDR3 is made up of 12 amino acids. Germline CDR1 is MNHNS and CDR2 is SASEGT. This CDR3 is CASTESAPRAFF. DNA of the CDR3: TGTGCCAGCACCGAGAGTGCCCCCAGGGCTTTCTTT.

This clonotype was counted between two and nine times. The gene calls are TRBV20-1 and TRBJ1-2; 9 bases match TRBD1. The CDR3 sequence is 13 residues long. Germline-derived CDR1 and CDR2 are DFQATT and SNEGSKA (reference sequence). This CDR3 reads CRAEDRGSYGYTF. CDR3 nucleotides: TGCAGGGCCGAGGACAGGGGTAGCTATGGCTACACCTTC.

This clonotype was picked up a small number of times. This sequence joins TRBV5-6 and TRBJ2-1; unclear D gene. The length of the CDR3 is 13 residues. Germline CDR1 SGHDT, CDR2 YYEEEE. V lost 4 bases and J lost 5, with 10 bases in between. The CDR3 DNA is TGTGCCAGCAGCCGACAAGTAGACAATGAGCAGTTCTTC. This translates into CASSRQVDNEQFF.

This clonotype was detected only a few times. The chain combines TRBV20-1 with TRBJ2-1; 8 bases line up with TRBD2. CDR1 is DFQATT and CDR2 is SNEGSKA in the germline V gene (reference sequence). The junction had 6 bases not matched to a gene; V was cut back by 3 bases and J by 5 bases. The CDR3 sequence is 14 residues long. The CDR3 loop reads CSARRSGGDNEQFF. DNA for the CDR3: TGCAGTGCTAGGCGGAGCGGGGGTGACAATGAGCAGTTCTTC.

This clonotype was detected only a few times. The J gene is TRBJ2-2, the V gene TRBV6-1, with 8 bases that match TRBD2. With V trimmed by 11 bases and J by 2 bases, 4 bases remained unmatched. The CDR3 consists of 13 residues. Germline values: CDR1 MNHNS, CDR2 SASEGT. CDR3 in amino acids: CAVAGPNTGELFF. Here the CDR3 DNA reads TGTGCCGTAGCGGGGCCTAACACCGGGGAGCTGTTTTTT.

As regards this clonotype: One junction end does not reproduce the germline sequence, and a read error may be involved. This chain connects TRBV28 to TRBJ1-5; D remains unclear. CDR3 length equals 15 residues. CDR1 is MDHEN, CDR2 SYDVKM, per germline. The CDR3 loop is CTSSSSTLSNQPQHF. The CDR3 nucleotides are TGTACCAGCAGTTCCTCGACACTGAGCAATCAGCCCCAGCATTTT.

The chain uses TRBV7-9 and TRBJ2-7; D remains ambiguous. The germline CDR1 and CDR2 sequences are SEHNR and FQNEAQ (reference sequence). V was clipped by 5 bases and J by 0 bases, with 17 bases between them. CDR3 length: 16 residues. The CDR3 sequence is CASSRTLGPTSYEQYF. CDR3 DNA: TGTGCCAGCAGCCGAACCCTAGGCCCCACCTCCTACGAGCAGTACTTC.

This chain uses TRBV4-1 with TRBJ2-2; tentative D call: TRBD1 (5 bases). Germline V lookup: CDR1 MGHRA, CDR2 YSYEKL. There are 16 residues in the CDR3. Trimming took off 4 bases at V and 2 bases at J, with 14 bases between the two ends. The CDR3 reads CASSRTSGLNTGELFF. The CDR3 DNA sequence: TGCGCCAGCAGCCGGACATCGGGTCTCAACACCGGGGAGCTGTTTTTT.

This clonotype was recorded many times. The chain uses TRBV4-1 and TRBJ1-2; 8 nucleotides line up with TRBD1. Germline V gene lookup returns CDR1 MGHRA and CDR2 YSYEKL. V shed 4 bases and J 5 bases; nucleotides not matched to a gene: 6. This CDR3 spans 14 amino acids. CDR3 region: CASSPLGTGYGYTF. CDR3 DNA: TGCGCCAGCAGCCCACTTGGGACAGGATATGGCTACACCTTC.

This clonotype has just a few counts. V is TRBV9 and J is TRBJ2-7, with D perhaps TRBD1 (5 bases). The DNA end lines up better with TRBJ2-5; the J call may be wrong. The CDR3 consists of 14 residues. The germline CDR1 and CDR2 sequences are SGDLS and YYNGEE. CDR3 loop: CASSPRQREETQYF. DNA for the CDR3: TGTGCCAGCAGCCCCCGACAGAGAGAGGAGACCCAGTACTTC.

This rearrangement joins TRBV7-9 to TRBJ2-1, with 9 bases fitting TRBD2. The length of the CDR3 is 15 residues. CDR1 is SEHNR and CDR2 is FQNEAQ in the germline V gene (reference sequence). J gave up 6 bases and V 5 bases, and 8 bases lay outside the gene matches. CDR3: CASSPFRREGNEQFF. Here the CDR3 DNA reads TGTGCCAGCAGCCCATTCCGGCGGGAGGGCAATGAGCAGTTCTTC.

This chain joins TRBV27 and TRBJ1-6; D gene ambiguous. This CDR3 spans 13 amino acids. Germline CDR1 MNHEY, CDR2 SMNVEV (reference sequence). The ends were cut back, 3 bases at V and 10 bases at J, with 10 bases in the middle. The CDR3 sequence is CASSFGPDSPLHF. The CDR3 DNA reads as TGTGCCAGCAGTTTCGGGCCGGACTCACCCCTCCACTTT.

The chain joins TRBV27 to TRBJ2-7, with a weak D call TRBD1 (5 bases). CDR3 length: 16 residues. Trimming removed 2 bases from V and 0 bases from J, with 14 bases in between. Germline CDR1 MNHEY, CDR2 SMNVEV (reference sequence). CDR3 residues: CASSLAGPSSSYEQYF. Written as DNA, the CDR3 is TGTGCCAGCAGTTTAGCAGGGCCATCTAGCTCCTACGAGCAGTACTTC.

This clonotype showed up many times. The J gene is TRBJ2-3, the V gene TRBV20-1, with D unclear. V lost 0 bases, J lost 4 bases, and 8 bases lay in between. There are 13 residues in the CDR3. Germline V CDR1 and CDR2: DFQATT, SNEGSKA (reference sequence). The CDR3 nucleotides read TGCAGTGCTAGAGAGGGTAGCCCAGATACGCAGTATTTT. Encoded protein: CSAREGSPDTQYF.